This TCR beta chain originates from a study of CD8 T cells in Susac syndrome. The V gene end was trimmed by 5 bases and the J gene end by 8 bases; junction bases not matched to a gene: 11. In germline, CDR1 is SEHNR, CDR2 FQNEAQ (reference sequence). The CDR3 runs 17 residues. Study results and limitations: The TCR sequencing and HLA analysis in the study involved a relatively small number of individuals, as the study acknowledged.

Control patients had untreated stable or active relapsing-remitting multiple sclerosis by revised McDonald criteria. The CD8+ and CD4+ T cells were isolated magnetically using a negative isolation approach, whereas the TEMRA cells were enriched by FACS. An input of about 0.5 to 1 ug of RNA was subjected to reverse transcription using random hexamers. Multiplex PCR with immunoSEQ amplified the TCR beta CDR3 across 54 Vbeta and 13 Jbeta. MiXCR was run by TCRdb on the immunoSEQ multiplex PCR reads, yielding one entry per CDR3 protein. Of about 300,000 distinct CDR3 sequences in the sample, 75% to 90% were seen once. Details on this clonotype: As yet, its antigen is unknown.

The receptor was derived from a human donor with multiple sclerosis. The gene calls are TRBV7-9 and TRBJ2-1; 14 positions match TRBD2. The sequenced material came from CD8+ T cells from PBMCs. CDR3 in amino acids: CASSPRLAGGPRDEQFF. CDR3 DNA sequence: TGTGCCAGCAGCCCGCGACTAGCGGGAGGGCCTCGGGATGAGCAGTTCTTC.